The 2 T cell receptor beta chains given below trace back to one sample, sequenced in a study of blood T cell repertoires in COVID-19. The assay was immunoSEQ multiplex PCR, and TCRdb's table has in-frame clones only and misses some. The sample has 250,000 to 300,000 clones; over 75% are singletons. Sequencing was done on a sample of PBMCs or T cells enriched from blood (not recorded which). These receptors all come from a woman aged 25 to 39 who had recovered from COVID-19.

This clone appeared a single time. J is TRBJ1-6 and V is TRBV7-2, with D possibly matching TRBD1 (6 bases). The ends were cut back, 2 bases at V and 7 bases at J, with 15 bases in the middle. This CDR3 contains 16 residues. CDR1 and CDR2 (germline): SGHTA, FQGNSA. The CDR3 bases are TGTGCCAGCAGCTTATTTCATGACCAGGGGAATTCACCCCTCCACTTT. It translates to CASSLFHDQGNSPLHF. Combining the CDR3 with reference TRBV7-2 and TRBJ1-6 gives the whole variable domain GAGVSQSPSNKVTEKGKDVELRCDPISGHTALYWYRQSLGQGLEFLIYFQGNSAPDKSGLPSDRFSAERTGGSVSTLTIQRTQQEDSAVYLCASSLFHDQGNSPLHFGNGTRLTVT.

This sequence joins TRBV5-1 and TRBJ2-1; D unclear. V was trimmed by 0 bases and J by 8 bases, leaving 12 bases between them. The germline CDR1 and CDR2 sequences are SGHRS and YFSETQ. The CDR3 runs to 14 residues. For the CDR3, the DNA is TGCGCCAGCAGCTTGGGTCCGGTGAGCGATGAGCAGTTCTTC. Protein: CASSLGPVSDEQFF.